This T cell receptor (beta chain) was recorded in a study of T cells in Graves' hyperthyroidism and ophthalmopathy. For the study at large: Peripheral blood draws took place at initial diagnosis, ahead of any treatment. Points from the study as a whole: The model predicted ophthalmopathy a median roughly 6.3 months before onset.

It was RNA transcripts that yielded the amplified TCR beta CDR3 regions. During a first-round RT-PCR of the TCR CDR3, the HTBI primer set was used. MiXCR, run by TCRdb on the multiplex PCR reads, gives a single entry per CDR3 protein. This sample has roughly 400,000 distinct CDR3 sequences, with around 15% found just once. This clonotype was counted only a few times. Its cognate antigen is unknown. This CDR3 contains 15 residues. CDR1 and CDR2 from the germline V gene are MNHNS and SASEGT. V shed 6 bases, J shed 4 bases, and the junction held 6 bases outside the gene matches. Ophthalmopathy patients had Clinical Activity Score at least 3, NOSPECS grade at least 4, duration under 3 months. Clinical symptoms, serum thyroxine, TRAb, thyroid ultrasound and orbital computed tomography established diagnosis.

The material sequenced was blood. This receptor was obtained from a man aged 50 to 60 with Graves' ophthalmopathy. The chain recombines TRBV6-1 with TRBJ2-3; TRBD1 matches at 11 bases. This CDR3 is CASSPRTGGADTQYF. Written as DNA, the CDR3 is TGTGCCAGCAGCCCTAGGACAGGGGGCGCAGATACGCAGTATTTT.